Listed below are T cell receptor beta chains from one sample, sequenced in a study of blood T cells in healthy people across ages. MiXCR was run by TCRdb on the 5' RACE reads, yielding one entry per CDR3 protein. This sample yields about 1.4 million distinct CDR3 sequences, of which roughly 60% are seen a single time; under 8.5% belongs to the top ten. Source material: blood. Every receptor here comes from a man aged 18 to 29 in good health. Each CDR3 is given with its conserved first and last residue. The size field is filled for only some rows; it gives once, few, many or a size class.

CDR3 protein: CASSFSTRGTEAFF; clone size: .; J gene: TRBJ1-1; V gene: TRBV6-2/TRBV6-3
CDR3 protein: CASSVDHLGEQFF; clone size: .; J gene: TRBJ2-1; V gene: TRBV7-9
CDR3 protein: CARPTGGAYNSPLHF; clone size: many; J gene: TRBJ1-6; V gene: TRBV27
CDR3 protein: CSARDRRGLAGVIQADTQYF; clone size: .; J gene: TRBJ2-3; V gene: TRBV20-1
CDR3 protein: CASSPNLAGAKQETQYF; clone size: .; J gene: TRBJ2-5; V gene: TRBV7-9
CDR3 protein: CASSSGTSGNQFF; clone size: .; J gene: TRBJ2-1; V gene: TRBV11-3
CDR3 protein: CASSGVTQYF; clone size: .; J gene: TRBJ2-3; V gene: TRBV12-3/TRBV12-4
CDR3 protein: CASSLTGTSGNEQYF; clone size: .; J gene: TRBJ2-7; V gene: TRBV7-9
CDR3 protein: CIVPPAGQETQYF; clone size: .; J gene: .; V gene: TRBV29-1
CDR3 protein: CASSPSLAGDSPYEQYF; clone size: .; J gene: TRBJ2-7; V gene: TRBV7-9
CDR3 protein: CASSSKSLSAGEQFF; clone size: .; J gene: TRBJ2-1; V gene: TRBV5-4
CDR3 protein: CASSLTPDRGTQYF; clone size: .; J gene: TRBJ2-3; V gene: TRBV7-2
CDR3 protein: CASSLDLRSGETQYF; clone size: few; J gene: TRBJ2-5; V gene: TRBV5-1
CDR3 protein: CASRDRTQFF; clone size: .; J gene: TRBJ2-1; V gene: TRBV7-9
CDR3 protein: CASSTGQGYNYGYTF; clone size: .; J gene: TRBJ1-2; V gene: TRBV27
CDR3 protein: CASSETGPGNIQYF; clone size: .; J gene: TRBJ2-4; V gene: TRBV7-2
CDR3 protein: CASSYSGLLRGYEQYF; clone size: .; J gene: TRBJ2-7; V gene: TRBV6-5
CDR3 protein: CASEPEWSGRPARGTDTQYF; clone size: .; J gene: TRBJ2-3; V gene: TRBV10-2
CDR3 protein: CASSLGEGQGPDTQYF; clone size: .; J gene: TRBJ2-3; V gene: TRBV7-9
CDR3 protein: CASSPTGSDTDTQYF; clone size: .; J gene: TRBJ2-3; V gene: TRBV28
CDR3 protein: CASKRSQPTEQYF; clone size: many; J gene: TRBJ2-7; V gene: TRBV28
CDR3 protein: CASSWGQASYEQYF; clone size: .; J gene: TRBJ2-7; V gene: TRBV11-2
CDR3 protein: CASSLRQAGAIGYTF; clone size: .; J gene: TRBJ1-2; V gene: TRBV7-2
CDR3 protein: CASSLGQPAYEQYF; clone size: .; J gene: TRBJ2-7; V gene: TRBV7-9
CDR3 protein: CATSDAGEGTETQYF; clone size: .; J gene: TRBJ2-5; V gene: TRBV24-1
CDR3 protein: CASSPTGGSDTQYF; clone size: .; J gene: TRBJ2-3; V gene: TRBV7-7
CDR3 protein: CASSLGHRDGGFGETQYF; clone size: few; J gene: TRBJ2-5; V gene: TRBV12-3/TRBV12-4
CDR3 protein: CSAGLAESYEQYF; clone size: .; J gene: TRBJ2-7; V gene: TRBV20-1
CDR3 protein: CSVSPETDTQYF; clone size: .; J gene: TRBJ2-3; V gene: TRBV29-1
CDR3 protein: CSARDGTTYNEQFF; clone size: .; J gene: TRBJ2-1; V gene: TRBV20-1
CDR3 protein: CASSQVGRGADTQYF; clone size: .; J gene: TRBJ2-3; V gene: TRBV4-3
CDR3 protein: CASSQDSRRYIQYF; clone size: .; J gene: TRBJ2-4; V gene: TRBV4-1
CDR3 protein: CASSSHIFQRYRGETQYF; clone size: .; J gene: .; V gene: TRBV7-9
CDR3 protein: CASSQPGQGDEQYF; clone size: once; J gene: TRBJ2-7; V gene: TRBV4-1
CDR3 protein: CATGWTPDNEQFF; clone size: .; J gene: TRBJ2-1; V gene: TRBV15
CDR3 protein: CASSETPSSEQYF; clone size: .; J gene: TRBJ2-7; V gene: TRBV25-1
CDR3 protein: CASSEADGGLGQPQHF; clone size: .; J gene: TRBJ1-5; V gene: TRBV6-1
CDR3 protein: CASSQGASGQFF; clone size: once; J gene: TRBJ2-1; V gene: TRBV14
CDR3 protein: CASSVQAGPQFF; clone size: .; J gene: TRBJ2-1; V gene: TRBV9
CDR3 protein: CASSPGSGVANYGYTF; clone size: few; J gene: TRBJ1-2; V gene: TRBV9
CDR3 protein: CASSMSSYEQYF; clone size: .; J gene: TRBJ2-7; V gene: TRBV13
CDR3 protein: CSARVTGMIRETQYF; clone size: .; J gene: TRBJ2-5; V gene: TRBV20-1
CDR3 protein: CSVEEHQSYEQYF; clone size: few; J gene: TRBJ2-7; V gene: TRBV29-1
CDR3 protein: CSVDVWDRDNEQFF; clone size: few; J gene: TRBJ2-1; V gene: TRBV29-1
CDR3 protein: CASTPLTSGINEQFNWEKLFF; clone size: .; J gene: TRBJ1-4; V gene: TRBV27
CDR3 protein: CASSPTGGGVEQFF; clone size: .; J gene: TRBJ2-1; V gene: TRBV27
CDR3 protein: CSARGEGVTDTQYF; clone size: .; J gene: TRBJ2-3; V gene: TRBV20-1
CDR3 protein: CSARDPRRGHPGLWTEAFF; clone size: few; J gene: TRBJ1-1; V gene: TRBV20-1
CDR3 protein: CASSLFRDSPLHTDTQYF; clone size: .; J gene: TRBJ2-3; V gene: TRBV2
CDR3 protein: CASSLAPGAGITDTQYF; clone size: .; J gene: TRBJ2-3; V gene: TRBV5-1
CDR3 protein: CASKSEVQETQYF; clone size: .; J gene: TRBJ2-5; V gene: TRBV5-1
CDR3 protein: CSVEDPRAPNYGYTF; clone size: .; J gene: TRBJ1-2; V gene: TRBV29-1
CDR3 protein: CASSQGDSGTYNEQFF; clone size: .; J gene: TRBJ2-1; V gene: TRBV4-1
CDR3 protein: CASSFGDPDTQYF; clone size: few; J gene: TRBJ2-3; V gene: TRBV28
CDR3 protein: CASSLSVGGYQSNEQYF; clone size: once; J gene: TRBJ2-5; V gene: TRBV7-7
CDR3 protein: CASSGPGGEQYF; clone size: .; J gene: TRBJ2-7; V gene: TRBV11-1
CDR3 protein: CASSQHGGRLVEQYF; clone size: once; J gene: TRBJ2-7; V gene: TRBV11-2
CDR3 protein: CASSPLVQGAETQYF; clone size: .; J gene: TRBJ2-5; V gene: TRBV4-1
CDR3 protein: CASREVVSGSSYNEQFF; clone size: .; J gene: TRBJ2-1; V gene: TRBV5-1
CDR3 protein: CAGSEWDRGYEQYF; clone size: .; J gene: .; V gene: TRBV25-1